The sequence of this TCR beta chain was determined in a study of neoadjuvant anti-PD-1 for oral cavity cancer (dated by TCRdb to the early 2020s). With respect to the entire study: Three to four biweekly doses of nivolumab at 3 mg/kg were mostly administered to patients before curative-intent surgical resection. A fourth nivolumab dose was given around day 43 to patients without progression, and definitive surgical resection was performed in those patients on days 50-56. Responders were defined as patients with complete response, partial response or stable disease by RECIST 1.1; non-responders were defined as patients with progression. An approximately 32% response rate was observed in the parent correlative cohort, in which about 12 patients were included.

On this clone itself: Which antigen it targets is not known. Base qualities are not recorded, but no much larger clone differs from it by a single base.

The time point label corresponds to: before neoadjuvant nivolumab. Patients had been newly diagnosed with stage II-IVA oral cavity squamous cell carcinoma, and no prior systemic or radiation treatment had been given to the patients. Everyone in the cohort had locally advanced, HPV-negative oral cavity squamous cell carcinoma. Peripheral blood mononuclear cells were analyzed directly, without maintenance or expansion in culture. Samples were obtained from a longitudinal correlative study of a single-arm phase II trial of neoadjuvant nivolumab in oral cavity squamous cell carcinoma. Subject-matched pre- and post-treatment PBMCs and tumors from three responders and three non-responders underwent genomic DNA-based TCRbeta sequencing. Peripheral blood mononuclear cells were collected before nivolumab treatment and again after treatment, at the time of surgery. The Maxwell RSC DNA from Cells kit was used to extract genomic DNA from PBMCs.

Per the germline V gene, SGHAT is the CDR1 and FQNNGV is the CDR2. Germline trimming: 1 base from V, 10 bases from J; junction bases outside gene matches: 8. The CDR3 spans 15 residues, from the cysteine through the phenylalanine. Just CDR3 DNA is preserved here, 45 bases in frame from base 1. The paper as a whole reports these results and caveats: Higher pretreatment blood TCRbeta clonality and lower post-treatment tumor TCRbeta clonality were correlated with higher pretreatment blood Treg/Th17 ratios. Only three patients per response group were included in the TCR analyses, and the authors called for validation in larger cohorts. After neoadjuvant nivolumab, significantly higher T cell clonality (Gini index) was found within PBMCs in non-responders than in responders.

For deep sequencing, each PBMC sample was run in six replicates, with libraries mostly built from 450 to 550 ng of input genomic DNA. The immunoSEQ hsTCRbeta kit was used to prepare TCRbeta libraries according to the manufacturer's instructions. The finished libraries were brought together in one pool at 2.5 to 3.5 nM, which was then read using an Illumina NovaSeq 6000 S4 flow cell. Under the source paper's analysis protocol: The immunoSEQ Analyzer was used for raw data preprocessing and quality control. The analysis was restricted to productive rearrangements, with each unique CDR3 amino acid sequence defining a clonotype. Repertoire clonality was estimated as the Gini-Simpson index, which was calculated using the R package tcR. Student's t test was used to compare Gini indices, and Pearson correlation was used to assess associations with tumor size change. TCRdb retrieved this table from immuneACCESS and kept in-frame rearrangements only. Not all clones are present; in checked studies, unresolved V genes account for under half, and no reason is known for the remainder. V, J and clone size are taken as reported in that table, and D and trimming were inferred from the DNA itself. Recorded for this sample are 17,000 or so clones; 55% to 65% of them occurred a single time. 2% to 3% of the sample is held by the ten biggest clonotypes.

Sequenced material: PBMCs, taken before nivolumab (anti-PD-1) treatment. The chain uses TRBV11-2 and TRBJ2-1; TRBD2 aligns with 9 central bases. This sequence originates from a person aged 40 to 85 with oral cavity squamous cell carcinoma. Read as DNA, the sequence is TGTGCCAGCAGCTTAGTGGCGGGAGGGAGGACGGAGCAGTTCTTC. Translated, it reads CASSLVAGGRTEQFF. The variable domain in full, with residues beyond the CDR3 obtained from the reference TRBV11-2 and TRBJ2-1 genes, is EAGVAQSPRYKIIEKRQSVAFWCNPISGHATLYWYQQILGQGPKLLIQFQNNGVVDDSQLPKDRFSAERLKGVDSTLKIQPAKLEDSAVYLCASSLVAGGRTEQFFGPGTRLTVL.